Described below is a single T cell receptor (beta chain) sequence and its context. Antigen unknown. Clones were sequenced by immunoSEQ multiplex PCR, and TCRdb holds only the in-frame ones, with some missing. The table has about 2.1 million clones, just over 90% seen once; the top ten hold around 1.7%. Germline V gene sequence: CDR1 MNHEY, CDR2 SMNVEV (reference sequence). This CDR3 region has 15 residues. Trimming removed 6 bases from V and 3 bases from J, with 15 bases in between. The data were obtained in a study of shared clonotypes between healthy human individuals. Overall study findings and caveats: With four donors compared, roughly 4.9% of naive CD4 clonotypes were shared. Generally, naive subsets (rather than memory subsets) showed larger estimated richness.

As defined, naive CD8 cells were CD45RO-negative and positively selected for CCR7, with terminally differentiated effector memory CD45RA+ cells excluded. Material for sequencing was naive CD8+ T cells from PBMCs. This receptor was obtained from a man younger than 35 in good health. Some clones in this sample may be carry-over from other donors' samples. The chain carries TRBV27 and TRBJ2-1; the D gene is possibly TRBD2 (5 bases). The chain's CDR3 is CASRTDRGVYNEQFF. The CDR3 nucleotides are TGTGCCAGCAGAACAGACCGGGGAGTCTACAATGAGCAGTTCTTC.